This T cell receptor beta chain was obtained from a study of blood T cell repertoires in COVID-19. As for the study in general: Italy, Spain and the United States were the sources of the convalescent and acute COVID-19 samples. T cells, B-cell-depleted T cells, or PBMCs supplied cDNA or gDNA.

This clone was observed a few times. Between the trimmed V and J ends, which lost 7 bases and 1 base, there was a span of 9 bases. The germline V gene encodes CDR1 MDHEN and CDR2 SYDVKM. The CDR3 has 13 amino acids. Libraries were prepared by immunoSEQ multiplex PCR; TCRdb keeps only in-frame clonotypes and omits some of them. The profile shows some 150,000 clones, roughly nine tenths of them singletons. The clonotype was recovered from an older woman with COVID-19, enrolled during active disease. J is TRBJ2-3 and V is TRBV28; D remains ambiguous. The sample taken for sequencing was peripheral blood. This CDR3 reads CASTNSGTDTQYF. The CDR3 DNA follows: TGTGCCAGCACCAATTCAGGCACAGATACGCAGTATTTT. Using reference TRBV28 and TRBJ2-3 for the parts outside the CDR3, the full variable domain is DVKVTQSSRYLVKRTGEKVFLECVQDMDHENMFWYRQDPGLGLRLIYFSYDVKMKEKGDIPEGYSVSREKKERFSLILESASTNQTSMYLCASTNSGTDTQYFGPGTRLTVL.